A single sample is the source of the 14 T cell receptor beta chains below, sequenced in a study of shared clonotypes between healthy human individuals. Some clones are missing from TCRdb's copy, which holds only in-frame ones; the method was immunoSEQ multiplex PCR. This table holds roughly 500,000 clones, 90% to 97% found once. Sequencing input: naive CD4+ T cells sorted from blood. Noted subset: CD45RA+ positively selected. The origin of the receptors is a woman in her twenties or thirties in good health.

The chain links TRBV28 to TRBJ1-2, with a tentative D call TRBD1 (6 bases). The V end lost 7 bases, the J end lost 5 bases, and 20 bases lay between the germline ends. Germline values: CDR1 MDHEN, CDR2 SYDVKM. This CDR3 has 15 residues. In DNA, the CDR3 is TGTGCCAGCACCCAAAGGGGCAGGGGCGCATATGGCTACACCTTC. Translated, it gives CASTQRGRGAYGYTF.

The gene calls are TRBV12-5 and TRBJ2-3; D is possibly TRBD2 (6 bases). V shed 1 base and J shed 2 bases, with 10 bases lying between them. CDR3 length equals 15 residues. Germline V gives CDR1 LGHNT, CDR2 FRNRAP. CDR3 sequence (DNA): TGTGCTAGTGGTTTGGGGGACTTCCACACAGATACGCAGTATTTT. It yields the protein CASGLGDFHTDTQYF.

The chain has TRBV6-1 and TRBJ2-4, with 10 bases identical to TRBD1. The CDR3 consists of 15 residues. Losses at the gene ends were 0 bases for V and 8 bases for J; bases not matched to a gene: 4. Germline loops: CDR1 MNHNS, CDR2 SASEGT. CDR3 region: CASSEALGQGDIQYF. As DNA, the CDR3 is TGTGCCAGCAGTGAAGCGCTAGGACAGGGGGACATTCAGTACTTC.

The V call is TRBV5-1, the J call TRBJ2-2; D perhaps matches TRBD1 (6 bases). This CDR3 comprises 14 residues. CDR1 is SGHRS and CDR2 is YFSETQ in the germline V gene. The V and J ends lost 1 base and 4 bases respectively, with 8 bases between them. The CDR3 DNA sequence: TGCGCCAGCAGCTTGACAGGGTCCACCGGGGAGCTGTTTTTT. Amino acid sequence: CASSLTGSTGELFF.

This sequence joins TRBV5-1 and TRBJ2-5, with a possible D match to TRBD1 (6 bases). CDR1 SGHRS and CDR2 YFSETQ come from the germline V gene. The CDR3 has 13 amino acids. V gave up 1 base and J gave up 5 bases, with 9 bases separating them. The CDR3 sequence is CASSLSRGETQYF. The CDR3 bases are TGCGCCAGCAGCTTGAGTAGGGGGGAGACCCAGTACTTC.

The CDR3 protein is CASSLQPLGGGSAYEQYF. The DNA for the CDR3 is TGTGCCAGCAGTTTGCAACCCCTAGGGGGGGGGTCCGCCTACGAGCAGTACTTC. This chain joins TRBV28 and TRBJ2-7; tentatively, D is TRBD2 (7 bases). CDR3 length: 18 amino acids. Trimming removed 3 bases at V and 2 bases at J, with 23 bases between. Per germline, CDR1 MDHEN and CDR2 SYDVKM.

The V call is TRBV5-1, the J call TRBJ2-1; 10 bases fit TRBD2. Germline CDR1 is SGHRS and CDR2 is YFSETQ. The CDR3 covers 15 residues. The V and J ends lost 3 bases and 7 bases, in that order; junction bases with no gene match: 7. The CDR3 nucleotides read TGCGCCAGCAGCTGGGCTAGCGGGAGCAGTAATGAGCAGTTCTTC. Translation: CASSWASGSSNEQFF. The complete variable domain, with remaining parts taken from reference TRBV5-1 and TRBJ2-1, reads KAGVTQTPRYLIKTRGQQVTLSCSPISGHRSVSWYQQTPGQGLQFLFEYFSETQRNKGNFPGRFSGRQFSNSRSEMNVSTLELGDSALYLCASSWASGSSNEQFFGPGTRLTVL.

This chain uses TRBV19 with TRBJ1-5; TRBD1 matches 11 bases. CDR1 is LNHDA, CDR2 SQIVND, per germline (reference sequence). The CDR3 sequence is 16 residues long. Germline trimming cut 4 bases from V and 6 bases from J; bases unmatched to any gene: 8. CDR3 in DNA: TGTGCCAGTAGTAGAATCGGGACAGGGGGAGGTCAGCCCCAGCATTTT. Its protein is CASSRIGTGGGQPQHF.

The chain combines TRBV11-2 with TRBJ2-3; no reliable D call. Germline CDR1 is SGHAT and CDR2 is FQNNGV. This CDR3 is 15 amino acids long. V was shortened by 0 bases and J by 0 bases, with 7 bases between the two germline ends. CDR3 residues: CASSLDVTSTDTQYF. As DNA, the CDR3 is TGTGCCAGCAGCTTAGATGTGACTAGCACAGATACGCAGTATTTT.

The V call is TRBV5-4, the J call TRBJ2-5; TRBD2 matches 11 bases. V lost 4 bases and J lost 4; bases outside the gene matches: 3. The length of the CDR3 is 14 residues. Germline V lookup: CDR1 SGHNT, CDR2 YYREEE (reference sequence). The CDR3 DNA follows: TGTGCCAGCAGCATGGGACTAGCGGTAGAGACCCAGTACTTC. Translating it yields CASSMGLAVETQYF.

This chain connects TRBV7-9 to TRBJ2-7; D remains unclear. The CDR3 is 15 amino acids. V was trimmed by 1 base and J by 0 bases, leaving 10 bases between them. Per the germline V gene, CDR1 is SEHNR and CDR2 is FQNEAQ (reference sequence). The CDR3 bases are TGTGCCAGCAGCTTAGGAGCAGGAATCTCCTACGAGCAGTACTTC. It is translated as CASSLGAGISYEQYF.

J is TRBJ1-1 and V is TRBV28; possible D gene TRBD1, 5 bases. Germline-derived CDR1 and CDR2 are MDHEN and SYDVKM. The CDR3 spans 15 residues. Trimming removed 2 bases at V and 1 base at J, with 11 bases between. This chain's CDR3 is CASSLEGTGNTEAFF. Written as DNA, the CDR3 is TGTGCCAGCAGTTTAGAGGGAACAGGGAACACTGAAGCTTTCTTT.

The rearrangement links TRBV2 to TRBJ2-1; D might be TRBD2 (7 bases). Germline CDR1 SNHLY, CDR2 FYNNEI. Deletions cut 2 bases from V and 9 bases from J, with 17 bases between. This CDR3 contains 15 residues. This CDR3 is CASSELAAPRGEQFF. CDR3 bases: TGTGCCAGCAGTGAACTAGCGGCTCCCAGGGGTGAGCAGTTCTTC.

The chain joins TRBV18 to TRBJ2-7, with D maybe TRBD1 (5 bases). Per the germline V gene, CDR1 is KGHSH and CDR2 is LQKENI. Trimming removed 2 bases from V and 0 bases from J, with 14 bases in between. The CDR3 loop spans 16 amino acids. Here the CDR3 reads CASSPVGAPSSYEQYF. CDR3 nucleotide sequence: TGTGCCAGCTCACCAGTTGGGGCGCCTAGCTCCTACGAGCAGTACTTC.